Shown below are 10 T cell receptor beta chains from a single sample sequenced in a study of shared clonotypes between healthy human individuals. TCRdb's table, derived via immunoSEQ multiplex PCR, lists solely in-frame clones and lacks some. The table records roughly 1,500,000 clones, roughly 98% of them present only once. The specimen sequenced was naive CD4+ T cells sorted from blood. This sample's subset: CD45RA+ positively selected. The receptors were gathered from a man between 25 and 39 years old in good health.

The chain has TRBV30 and TRBJ1-5, with D unresolved. The CDR3 runs 13 residues. Trimming left V 1 base short and J 11 bases short, with 15 bases between. Germline lookup yields CDR1 GTSNPN and CDR2 SVGIG (reference sequence). CDR3 region: CAWSAGSSSTQHF. The CDR3 coding sequence is TGTGCCTGGAGTGCGGGGAGCTCATCGACCCAGCATTTT.

The rearrangement uses TRBV5-5 and TRBJ2-7, with 15 bases matching TRBD2. Looked up from germline, CDR1 is SGHKS and CDR2 is YYEKEE (reference sequence). The V gene end was trimmed by 4 bases and the J gene end by 1 base; junction bases not matched to a gene: 6. The CDR3 spans 17 residues. The CDR3 protein is CASSRGLAGGDSYEQYF. CDR3 DNA sequence: TGTGCCAGCAGCAGGGGACTAGCGGGAGGCGATTCCTACGAGCAGTACTTC.

V usage is TRBV10-1 and J usage is TRBJ1-3; no clear D gene. V lost 6 bases, J lost 4 bases, and 13 bases lay in between. Germline CDR1 is WNHNN and CDR2 is SYGVQD (reference sequence). The CDR3 sequence is 14 residues long. CDR3 sequence (DNA): TGCGCCAGCAGCCCCAGGATCGAGGGAAACACCATATATTTT. Amino acid sequence: CASSPRIEGNTIYF.

The chain joins TRBV9 to TRBJ2-7; perhaps TRBD1 as D (5 bases). V lost 3 bases and J lost 7, with 14 bases in between. The germline V gene encodes CDR1 SGDLS and CDR2 YYNGEE. The CDR3 runs 13 residues. The CDR3 nucleotides are TGTGCCAGCAGCGAATCTTGGGGCCCTGAGCAGTACTTC. It translates to CASSESWGPEQYF.

The chain couples TRBV5-6 to TRBJ2-3; tentatively, D is TRBD2 (5 bases). Trimming pared 2 bases from V and 1 base from J, leaving 11 bases between. This CDR3 comprises 15 residues. Per germline, CDR1 SGHDT and CDR2 YYEEEE. CDR3 sequence: CASSFGGSGTDTQYF. DNA for the CDR3: TGTGCCAGCAGCTTTGGAGGTAGCGGCACAGATACGCAGTATTTT.

The chain recombines TRBV5-1 with TRBJ2-5; TRBD1 aligns across 7 bases. Trimming removed 4 bases from V and 5 bases from J; junction bases left unmatched: 8. The CDR3 has 14 residues. The germline CDR1 and CDR2 sequences are SGHRS and YFSETQ. The chain's CDR3 is CASSRSTGRETQYF. In DNA, the CDR3 is TGCGCCAGCAGCCGGTCGACAGGGCGGGAGACCCAGTACTTC.

Written as DNA, the CDR3 is TGTGCCAGCAGTTTAAAACCGACTGGGAATGAGCAGTTCTTC. Translation gives CASSLKPTGNEQFF. The rearrangement uses TRBV28 and TRBJ2-1; no definite D call. The V gene's germline CDR1 is MDHEN and CDR2 SYDVKM. V shed 2 bases and J shed 7 bases, with 12 bases lying between them. The CDR3 sequence is 14 residues long.

V is TRBV6-1 and J is TRBJ1-2, with a weak D call TRBD1 (5 bases). CDR1 is MNHNS and CDR2 is SASEGT in the germline V gene. The CDR3 loop spans 13 amino acids. Trimming took 5 bases from V and 8 from J, leaving 15 bases between them. The CDR3 DNA reads TGTGCCAGCAGTCCAGGACCTGGGACGGGCTACACCTTC. This gives the protein CASSPGPGTGYTF.

The rearrangement uses TRBV27 and TRBJ2-1; D not resolved. This CDR3 has 12 residues. The germline V gene has CDR1 MNHEY and CDR2 SMNVEV (reference sequence). V was clipped by 2 bases and J by 9 bases, with 8 bases between them. Here the CDR3 DNA reads TGTGCCAGCAGTTTACGGTTCGGTGAGCAGTTCTTC. Its protein product is CASSLRFGEQFF.

The chain combines TRBV6-5 with TRBJ1-2; D is perhaps TRBD1 (5 bases). Germline V gene data show CDR1 as MNHEY and CDR2 as SVGAGI. V lost 6 bases and J lost 0, with 11 bases in between. CDR3 size: 14 residues. CDR3 amino acids: CASSYRGPNYGYTF. In nucleotides, the CDR3 is TGTGCCAGCAGCTATCGGGGCCCTAACTATGGCTACACCTTC.